The rows below give T cell receptor beta chains drawn from one sample of a study of blood T cell repertoires in COVID-19. Using immunoSEQ multiplex PCR, the repertoire was profiled, and TCRdb retains in-frame clones only, with some absent. The data contain about 240,000 clones, 70% to 90% of them seen just once; the ten biggest clones take up under 4.5%. Material: peripheral blood. Receptors originate from a man aged 50 or older with acute or convalescent COVID-19. Each CDR3 is given with its conserved first and last residue. The order of the fields is J gene, D gene, clone size, V gene, CDR3 DNA, CDR3 protein. A D gene is named only where the DNA matches it firmly. Where a row states a size, it is once, few, many or the class of an expanded clone; other rows omit it.

J gene: TRBJ2-2; D gene: TRBD2; clone size: -; V gene: TRBV7-9; CDR3 DNA: TGTGCCAGCAGTTCTAGGACTAGCGGGAACACCGGGGAGCTGTTTTTT; CDR3 protein: CASSSRTSGNTGELFF
J gene: TRBJ2-2; D gene: TRBD2; clone size: -; V gene: TRBV9; CDR3 DNA: TGTGCCAGCAGCGCCCGGGGGAGGGTAGGGGAGCTGTTTTTT; CDR3 protein: CASSARGRVGELFF
J gene: TRBJ2-1; D gene: TRBD2; clone size: -; V gene: TRBV6-5; CDR3 DNA: TGTGCCACCGGCCGGGACTACCATTACAATGAGCAGTTCTTC; CDR3 protein: CATGRDYHYNEQFF
J gene: TRBJ2-3; D gene: TRBD1; clone size: -; V gene: TRBV11-2; CDR3 DNA: TGTGCCAGCAGCTTAAGGACAGGGGAGGACACAGATACGCAGTATTTT; CDR3 protein: CASSLRTGEDTDTQYF
J gene: TRBJ1-6; D gene: -; clone size: -; V gene: TRBV24-1; CDR3 DNA: TGTGCCACCAGTGATTTTGGGGGGGTCTATAATTCACCCCTCCACTTT; CDR3 protein: CATSDFGGVYNSPLHF
J gene: TRBJ2-3; D gene: TRBD1; clone size: -; V gene: TRBV24-1; CDR3 DNA: TGTGCCACCAGTGATCCCGACGGGACAGGGGGCGTGAATACGCAGTATTTT; CDR3 protein: CATSDPDGTGGVNTQYF
J gene: TRBJ2-7; D gene: -; clone size: -; V gene: TRBV7-8; CDR3 DNA: TGTGCCAGCAGCTTTTTTACAGGTACCTACGAGCAGTACTTC; CDR3 protein: CASSFFTGTYEQYF
J gene: TRBJ1-2; D gene: -; clone size: -; V gene: TRBV18; CDR3 DNA: TGTGCCAGCTCACCGACAGGATATAACTATGGCTACACCTTC; CDR3 protein: CASSPTGYNYGYTF
J gene: TRBJ1-4; D gene: TRBD1; clone size: -; V gene: TRBV18; CDR3 DNA: TGTGCCAGCTCACCGAGGACAGGGTGGGATGAAAAACTGTTTTTT; CDR3 protein: CASSPRTGWDEKLFF
J gene: TRBJ1-1; D gene: -; clone size: -; V gene: TRBV5-4; CDR3 DNA: TGTGCCAGCAGCTTGTCCTCTACTCGGAACACTGAAGCTTTCTTT; CDR3 protein: CASSLSSTRNTEAFF
J gene: TRBJ1-6; D gene: -; clone size: -; V gene: TRBV10-3; CDR3 DNA: TGTGCCATCCAGCGGGGGAAGGACAATTCACCCCTCCACTTT; CDR3 protein: CAIQRGKDNSPLHF
J gene: TRBJ2-7; D gene: -; clone size: -; V gene: TRBV9; CDR3 DNA: TGTGCCAGCAGCGTAGATTGGCAGGACTACGAGCAGTACTTC; CDR3 protein: CASSVDWQDYEQYF
J gene: TRBJ2-2; D gene: TRBD2; clone size: -; V gene: TRBV5-8; CDR3 DNA: TGTGCCAGCAGCTTGGGGCTAGCGGGAGTCGGGGAGCTGTTTTTT; CDR3 protein: CASSLGLAGVGELFF
J gene: TRBJ1-1; D gene: -; clone size: -; V gene: TRBV6-2/TRBV6-3; CDR3 DNA: TGTGCCAGCAGCATTATGAACACTGAAGCTTTCTTT; CDR3 protein: CASSIMNTEAFF
J gene: TRBJ1-4; D gene: -; clone size: once; V gene: TRBV6-6; CDR3 DNA: TGTGCCAGCAGTTACTCGCTGACAGCAACTAATGAAAAACTGTTTTTT; CDR3 protein: CASSYSLTATNEKLFF
J gene: TRBJ2-1; D gene: TRBD2; clone size: once; V gene: TRBV24-1; CDR3 DNA: TGTGCCACCAGTGATAGTGCGGGAGTGTCATACAATGAGCAGTTCTTC; CDR3 protein: CATSDSAGVSYNEQFF
J gene: TRBJ2-7; D gene: -; clone size: -; V gene: TRBV4-2; CDR3 DNA: TGTGCCAGCAGCCAAGACCCAGGGGGGAGGTACGAGCAGTACTTC; CDR3 protein: CASSQDPGGRYEQYF
J gene: TRBJ2-5; D gene: TRBD2; clone size: -; V gene: TRBV7-2; CDR3 DNA: TGTGCCAGCAGCTTAGGACTAGCGGGAGCGGCAGAGACCCAGTACTTC; CDR3 protein: CASSLGLAGAAETQYF
J gene: TRBJ2-7; D gene: -; clone size: -; V gene: TRBV30; CDR3 DNA: TGTGCCTGGAGTGTTAATTCCTACGAGCAGTACTTC; CDR3 protein: CAWSVNSYEQYF
J gene: TRBJ2-2; D gene: TRBD1; clone size: -; V gene: TRBV6-5; CDR3 DNA: TGTGCCAGCAGTAAGGGACAGGAGGCCGGGGAGCTGTTTTTT; CDR3 protein: CASSKGQEAGELFF
J gene: TRBJ2-2; D gene: TRBD2; clone size: -; V gene: TRBV12-3/TRBV12-4; CDR3 DNA: TGTGCCAGCAACGGACTAGCGGCGGAGCTGTTTTTT; CDR3 protein: CASNGLAAELFF
J gene: TRBJ1-1; D gene: TRBD1; clone size: -; V gene: TRBV11-3; CDR3 DNA: TGTGCCAGCAGCTCCCGGACAGGGGGGAACACTGAAGCTTTCTTT; CDR3 protein: CASSSRTGGNTEAFF
J gene: TRBJ1-1; D gene: TRBD1; clone size: -; V gene: TRBV5-1; CDR3 DNA: TGCGCCAGCAGCCGACAGGGATGGACTGAAGCTTTCTTT; CDR3 protein: CASSRQGWTEAFF
J gene: TRBJ1-6; D gene: TRBD1; clone size: -; V gene: TRBV9; CDR3 DNA: TGTGCCAGCAGCCGGGACAGGTTTCCCTCCTATAATTCACCCCTCCACTTT; CDR3 protein: CASSRDRFPSYNSPLHF
J gene: TRBJ1-5; D gene: TRBD1; clone size: once; V gene: TRBV6-5; CDR3 DNA: TGTGCCAGCAGAGCCGGGACAGGGTTTCATCAGCCCCAGCATTTT; CDR3 protein: CASRAGTGFHQPQHF
J gene: TRBJ1-3; D gene: TRBD1; clone size: -; V gene: TRBV19; CDR3 DNA: TGTGCCAGTAGTACGACAGGGGGAAACACCATATATTTT; CDR3 protein: CASSTTGGNTIYF
J gene: TRBJ1-4; D gene: TRBD1; clone size: -; V gene: TRBV3-1/TRBV3-2; CDR3 DNA: TGTGCCAGCAGCCACTTACAGGGGGGCAATGAAAAACTGTTTTTT; CDR3 protein: CASSHLQGGNEKLFF
J gene: TRBJ1-2; D gene: TRBD1; clone size: -; V gene: TRBV11-2; CDR3 DNA: TGTGCCAGCAGCTTATTCTCCTCCGGGACAGCGGAGGGAAACTATGGCTACACCTTC; CDR3 protein: CASSLFSSGTAEGNYGYTF
J gene: TRBJ1-6; D gene: -; clone size: -; V gene: TRBV4-1; CDR3 DNA: TGCGCCAGCAGCCAAGATTCTTCCAGTCCCGATAATTCACCCCTCCACTTT; CDR3 protein: CASSQDSSSPDNSPLHF
J gene: TRBJ1-4; D gene: -; clone size: -; V gene: TRBV14; CDR3 DNA: TGTGCCAGCAGCCAGAGAACAGGTTTCCGTAATGAAAAACTGTTTTTT; CDR3 protein: CASSQRTGFRNEKLFF
J gene: TRBJ1-1; D gene: TRBD1; clone size: -; V gene: TRBV27; CDR3 DNA: TGTGCCAGCAGCGATGGACAGGTGAACACTGAAGCTTTCTTT; CDR3 protein: CASSDGQVNTEAFF
J gene: TRBJ1-5; D gene: TRBD1; clone size: few; V gene: TRBV7-8; CDR3 DNA: TGTGCCAGCAGTCCCGACAGGGAGCCCCAGCATTTT; CDR3 protein: CASSPDREPQHF
J gene: TRBJ2-3; D gene: -; clone size: -; V gene: TRBV19; CDR3 DNA: TGTGCCAGTAGTAGTTCTAGCACAGATACGCAGTATTTT; CDR3 protein: CASSSSSTDTQYF
J gene: TRBJ1-5; D gene: -; clone size: -; V gene: TRBV10-2; CDR3 DNA: TGCGCCACCCGGTTGGGGCCATCAGGTCAGCCCCAGCATTTT; CDR3 protein: CATRLGPSGQPQHF
J gene: TRBJ1-5; D gene: -; clone size: -; V gene: TRBV11-2; CDR3 DNA: TGTGCCAGCAGCTTAGGGACAGTGAACAATCAGCCCCAGCATTTT; CDR3 protein: CASSLGTVNNQPQHF
J gene: TRBJ2-2; D gene: TRBD1; clone size: -; V gene: TRBV18; CDR3 DNA: TGTGCCAGCTCACCAACAGGGGGGTTCACCGGGGAGCTGTTTTTT; CDR3 protein: CASSPTGGFTGELFF
J gene: TRBJ1-2; D gene: TRBD1; clone size: -; V gene: TRBV30; CDR3 DNA: TGTGCCTGGAGGGGACAGGGGTGGGTCCGGGATCATGGCTACACCTTC; CDR3 protein: CAWRGQGWVRDHGYTF
J gene: TRBJ1-4; D gene: -; clone size: -; V gene: TRBV2; CDR3 DNA: TGTGCCAGCAACCAGATTTCGGGGGAAGGAGCAACTAATGAAAAACTGTTTTTT; CDR3 protein: CASNQISGEGATNEKLFF
J gene: TRBJ2-7; D gene: TRBD1; clone size: -; V gene: TRBV5-1; CDR3 DNA: TGCGCCAGCAGCTTGTCGGGACAGGGGGGTCACGAGCAGTACTTC; CDR3 protein: CASSLSGQGGHEQYF
J gene: TRBJ2-5; D gene: -; clone size: -; V gene: TRBV28; CDR3 DNA: TGTGCCAGCAGCATTGCCCTCGGAGAGACCCAGTACTTC; CDR3 protein: CASSIALGETQYF
J gene: TRBJ2-7; D gene: -; clone size: -; V gene: TRBV18; CDR3 DNA: TGTGCCAGCTCCCCGGGTGCTAGCTCCTACGAGCAGTACTTC; CDR3 protein: CASSPGASSYEQYF
J gene: TRBJ1-2; D gene: -; clone size: -; V gene: TRBV6-5; CDR3 DNA: TGTGCCAGCAGTCCACCCAGGGGCGGCTACACCTTC; CDR3 protein: CASSPPRGGYTF
J gene: TRBJ1-2; D gene: TRBD1; clone size: -; V gene: TRBV27; CDR3 DNA: TGTGCCAGCAGCTTCAGGGACAGGGGGTATGGCTACACCTTC; CDR3 protein: CASSFRDRGYGYTF
J gene: TRBJ1-4; D gene: -; clone size: -; V gene: TRBV6-5; CDR3 DNA: TGTGCCAGCAGATTGCACAGTACCGTTAATGAAAAACTGTTTTTT; CDR3 protein: CASRLHSTVNEKLFF
J gene: TRBJ2-7; D gene: -; clone size: -; V gene: TRBV3-1/TRBV3-2; CDR3 DNA: TGTGCCAGCAGCCAGAGACTAGATCTCGAGCAGTACTTC; CDR3 protein: CASSQRLDLEQYF
J gene: TRBJ2-3; D gene: TRBD2; clone size: -; V gene: TRBV11-1; CDR3 DNA: TGTGCCAGCAGCTTTCAGCGGGGGGTCACAGATACGCAGTATTTT; CDR3 protein: CASSFQRGVTDTQYF
J gene: TRBJ2-1; D gene: -; clone size: -; V gene: TRBV14; CDR3 DNA: TGTGCCAGCAGCCAAGACGTGGGGAGCTCCTACAATGAGCAGTTCTTC; CDR3 protein: CASSQDVGSSYNEQFF
J gene: TRBJ2-7; D gene: TRBD1; clone size: -; V gene: TRBV2; CDR3 DNA: TGTGCCAGCCTGGGACAGGGATCCTACGAGCAGTACTTC; CDR3 protein: CASLGQGSYEQYF
J gene: TRBJ2-7; D gene: -; clone size: -; V gene: TRBV9; CDR3 DNA: TGTGCCAGCAGCGTAGAGGGGTTATCGTACGAGCAGTACTTC; CDR3 protein: CASSVEGLSYEQYF
J gene: TRBJ2-2; D gene: -; clone size: once; V gene: TRBV18; CDR3 DNA: TGTGCCAGCTCAGAGACTAACGCGAACACCGGGGAGCTGTTTTTT; CDR3 protein: CASSETNANTGELFF
J gene: TRBJ2-7; D gene: TRBD1; clone size: -; V gene: TRBV3-1/TRBV3-2; CDR3 DNA: TGTGCCAGCAGCCTATTAGCACAGGGGATCTACGAGCAGTACTTC; CDR3 protein: CASSLLAQGIYEQYF
J gene: TRBJ1-4; D gene: TRBD1; clone size: -; V gene: TRBV14; CDR3 DNA: TGTGCCAGCAGAAGGGACAGTGGGAATGAAAAACTGTTTTTT; CDR3 protein: CASRRDSGNEKLFF
J gene: TRBJ2-5; D gene: TRBD1; clone size: -; V gene: TRBV18; CDR3 DNA: TGTGCCAGCTTAGGACAGGGGGAGACCCAGTACTTC; CDR3 protein: CASLGQGETQYF
J gene: TRBJ2-2; D gene: TRBD1; clone size: -; V gene: TRBV5-4; CDR3 DNA: TGTGCCAGCAGCCCAGGGACAGCTCGACCGATCGGGGAGCTGTTTTTT; CDR3 protein: CASSPGTARPIGELFF